The 21 T cell receptor beta chains listed next were all sequenced from one sample in a study of cytomegalovirus exposure and HLA in healthy donors. PCR used 60 Vbeta primers and 13 Jbeta primers. Libraries were prepared by immunoSEQ multiplex PCR; TCRdb keeps only in-frame clonotypes and omits some of them. The table has about 160,000 clones, 65% to 80% seen once. The sample consisted of PBMCs. All receptors come from a man aged 40-55 years in good health and CMV-seronegative.

With respect to this clone: The junction and the germline gene differ at one end; a read error may be behind it. The chain carries TRBV7-2 and TRBJ2-4, with D maybe TRBD1 (6 bases). Germline V gene lookup returns CDR1 SGHTA and CDR2 FQGNSA. The length of the CDR3 is 16 residues. The CDR3 DNA reads as TGTGCCAGCAGCCCCGGCTGGGGATCCACAGGGAACAGTCAGTACTTC. Encoded protein: CASSPGWGSTGNSQYF.

The chain has TRBV14 and TRBJ2-5, with 7 bases that match TRBD1. V lost 4 bases and J lost 2; bases outside the gene matches: 1. The CDR3 is made up of 13 amino acids. Per the germline V gene, CDR1 is SGHDN and CDR2 is FVKESK. The DNA of the CDR3 is TGTGCCAGCAGCCGGACAGGTCAAGAGACCCAGTACTTC. Its protein product is CASSRTGQETQYF.

The genes are TRBV28 and TRBJ1-5, with 12 bases lining up with TRBD1. In germline, CDR1 is MDHEN, CDR2 SYDVKM. V trimming: 8 bases; J trimming: 6 bases; junction bases outside the gene matches: 8. The CDR3 runs 15 residues. This CDR3 reads CASRGTGGVGQPQHF. DNA of the CDR3: TGTGCCAGCCGCGGGACAGGGGGCGTTGGTCAGCCCCAGCATTTT.

The chain joins TRBV4-1 to TRBJ2-2, with TRBD2 matching over 9 bases. Germline V lookup: CDR1 MGHRA, CDR2 YSYEKL. This CDR3 spans 17 amino acids. With V trimmed by 4 bases and J by 8 bases, 14 bases remained unmatched. The CDR3 loop reads CASSPPEGGREVGELFF. CDR3 DNA sequence: TGCGCCAGCAGCCCCCCCGAGGGCGGGAGGGAGGTAGGGGAGCTGTTTTTT.

This clone is a singleton in its sample. The chain couples TRBV18 to TRBJ2-3, with 7 positions matching TRBD2. The germline gives CDR1 KGHSH, CDR2 LQKENI. V was clipped by 1 base and J by 4 bases; unmatched bases: 5. This CDR3 contains 15 residues. The CDR3 here is CASSPRAGVADTQYF. The CDR3 DNA reads as TGTGCCAGCTCACCACGGGCGGGAGTGGCAGATACGCAGTATTTT.

The table lists this clone with a few counts. The rearrangement links TRBV28 to TRBJ2-5, with 7 bases lining up with TRBD1. V shed 4 bases and J 5 bases; nucleotides not matched to a gene: 10. CDR1 is MDHEN, CDR2 SYDVKM, per germline. This CDR3 spans 15 amino acids. The CDR3 DNA follows: TGTGCCAGCAGTTCATCCGCCACAGGGGCCGAGACCCAGTACTTC. It specifies CASSSSATGAETQYF.

This clone was counted a few times. This chain connects TRBV28 to TRBJ2-7; the D gene is possibly TRBD2 (5 bases). CDR3 size: 16 residues. Germline-derived CDR1 and CDR2 are MDHEN and SYDVKM. Trimming took 8 bases from V and 2 from J, leaving 22 bases between them. The CDR3 nucleotides are TGTGCCAGCTTTAGTATCGGGGTACAGCCGACCTACGAGCAGTACTTC. Translation: CASFSIGVQPTYEQYF. The full variable domain, in which reference TRBV28 and TRBJ2-7 provide the parts outside the CDR3, is DVKVTQSSRYLVKRTGEKVFLECVQDMDHENMFWYRQDPGLGLRLIYFSYDVKMKEKGDIPEGYSVSREKKERFSLILESASTNQTSMYLCASFSIGVQPTYEQYFGPGTRLTVT.

This clone was seen more than once but under ten times. The chain carries TRBV7-2 and TRBJ2-7, with 10 bases that match TRBD1. This CDR3 region has 16 residues. The V and J ends lost 2 bases and 5 bases, in that order; junction bases with no gene match: 9. Germline CDR1 is SGHTA and CDR2 is FQGNSA. The CDR3: CASSLRIGTGDDEQYF. CDR3 nucleotide sequence: TGTGCCAGCAGCTTACGGATTGGGACAGGGGATGACGAGCAGTACTTC.

The genes are TRBV14 and TRBJ1-6, with D possibly TRBD1 on 5 matching bases. Germline CDR1 SGHDN, CDR2 FVKESK. V lost 3 bases and J lost 5, with 11 bases in between. The CDR3 totals 15 residues. In nucleotides, the CDR3 is TGTGCCAGCAGCCAGCTGGGACTGAATAATTCACCCCTCCACTTT. As protein: CASSQLGLNNSPLHF.

This chain uses TRBV5-6 with TRBJ2-7, with D possibly matching TRBD2 (5 bases). CDR1 is SGHDT and CDR2 is YYEEEE in the germline V gene. V gave up 0 bases and J gave up 3 bases, with 10 bases separating them. This CDR3 spans 14 amino acids. CDR3 protein: CASSLATRNYEQYF. DNA for the CDR3: TGTGCCAGCAGCTTGGCCACTAGAAACTACGAGCAGTACTTC.

This clone has only a few counts. V gene TRBV7-6 combines with J gene TRBJ1-4; the match to TRBD1 covers 7 bases. CDR1 SGHVS and CDR2 FNYEAQ come from the germline V gene. The J segment lost 12 bases and the V segment lost 5 bases, leaving 12 bases of the junction unmatched. CDR3 length: 14 residues. CDR3 sequence: CASSPDDTDRELFF. CDR3 nucleotide sequence: TGTGCCAGCAGCCCGGACGACACTGACAGGGAACTGTTTTTT.

In this sample, this clone turned up once. The chain couples TRBV29-1 to TRBJ1-2; perhaps TRBD1 as D (6 bases). The germline V and J ends were trimmed by 3 bases and 8 bases, with 16 bases remaining between them. CDR3 size: 13 residues. CDR1 SQVTM and CDR2 ANQGSEA come from the germline V gene. CDR3 protein: CSVDRGPARGYTF. CDR3 sequence (DNA): TGCAGCGTTGACAGGGGCCCCGCTAGAGGCTACACCTTC.

In the case of this clone: The identical CDR3 is also encoded by other nucleotide sequences in the sample. J is TRBJ1-5 and V is TRBV2, with a weak D call TRBD1 (5 bases). CDR1 SNHLY and CDR2 FYNNEI come from the germline V gene. The V and J ends lost 8 bases and 7 bases respectively, with 15 bases between them. This CDR3 comprises 13 residues. This CDR3 reads CASSRGGGQPQHF. DNA of the CDR3: TGTGCCAGCTCTCGGGGGGGAGGACAGCCCCAGCATTTT.

The V gene is TRBV2, the J gene TRBJ2-3, with 7 bases matching TRBD2. The J segment lost 4 bases and the V segment lost 6 bases, leaving 10 bases of the junction unmatched. CDR1 is SNHLY, CDR2 FYNNEI, per germline. This CDR3 spans 15 amino acids. The CDR3 is CASRARGRSPDTQYF. For the CDR3, the DNA is TGTGCCAGCAGGGCCCGCGGGAGAAGTCCAGATACGCAGTATTTT.

Remarks on this clone: Sequence at one end of the junction differs from germline and may be a read error. The rearrangement joins TRBV7-9 to TRBJ1-2; TRBD1 is a possible D gene (6 bases). The length of the CDR3 is 13 residues. Germline V gene lookup returns CDR1 SEHNR and CDR2 FQNEAQ (reference sequence). The CDR3 nucleotides are TGTTCCAGCAGCTTAGGGGGGCAAGGTGGCTACACCTTC. Translation gives CSSSLGGQGGYTF.

The chain employs TRBV6-6 and TRBJ2-3; D remains unclear. V dropped 6 bases and J dropped 2 bases, with 12 bases sitting between them. CDR3 size: 14 residues. The germline V gene has CDR1 MNHNY and CDR2 SVGAGI (reference sequence). The DNA for the CDR3 is TGTGCCAGCAGCTCTATTAGCTTCACAGATACGCAGTATTTT. Protein sequence: CASSSISFTDTQYF.

This chain joins TRBV10-1 and TRBJ2-6; 13 bases match TRBD2. The length of the CDR3 is 19 residues. CDR1 is WNHNN and CDR2 is SYGVQD in the germline V gene (reference sequence). V lost 8 bases to trimming and J lost 0 bases; unmatched junction nucleotides: 10. The CDR3, as DNA: TGCGCCAGCCGGACTAAACTAGCGGGAGGGCCCTCTGGGGCCAACGTCCTGACTTTC. Encoded protein: CASRTKLAGGPSGANVLTF.

V usage is TRBV4-1 and J usage is TRBJ2-4, with TRBD1 matching 7 bases. After removal of 4 bases from V and 8 bases from J, the junction contained 11 bases not matched to a gene. The germline CDR1 and CDR2 sequences are MGHRA and YSYEKL. This CDR3 spans 15 amino acids. CDR3 DNA: TGCGCCAGCAGCCTTACCGAACAGGGGAAGGACATTCAGTACTTC. It specifies CASSLTEQGKDIQYF.

The V and J genes are TRBV5-1 and TRBJ2-2; TRBD2 matches at 7 bases. The CDR3 sequence is 16 residues long. CDR1 SGHRS and CDR2 YFSETQ come from the germline V gene. After removal of 0 bases from V and 6 bases from J, the junction contained 8 bases not matched to a gene. The CDR3 spells CASSLGRGSLAGELFF. In nucleotides, the CDR3 is TGCGCCAGCAGCTTGGGTCGCGGGAGTCTGGCCGGGGAGCTGTTTTTT.

The gene calls are TRBV5-1 and TRBJ1-2, with TRBD1 as a possible D gene (5 bases). The germline V gene encodes CDR1 SGHRS and CDR2 YFSETQ. The V and J ends lost 4 bases and 5 bases respectively, with 21 bases between them. CDR3 size: 16 residues. CDR3 in DNA: TGCGCCAGCAGCGAATCGCCAGGGCGTAGGGCGTATGGCTACACCTTC. This codes for CASSESPGRRAYGYTF.

The chain carries TRBV7-8 and TRBJ2-3; D unclear. Germline assignment: CDR1 SGHVS and CDR2 FQNEAQ. This CDR3 region has 12 residues. Deletions cut 1 base from V and 6 bases from J, with 5 bases between. CDR3 sequence: CASSLDRDTQYF. For the CDR3, the DNA is TGTGCCAGCAGCTTAGACCGGGATACGCAGTATTTT.